This TCR beta chain derives from a study of blood T cell repertoires in COVID-19. Turning to the study itself: Italy, Spain and the United States were the sources of the convalescent and acute COVID-19 samples. PBMCs, B-cell-depleted T cells, or T cells provided the cDNA or gDNA that made up the material.

Study processing details: Amplification of reference gene primers provided the estimated nucleated cell counts. Clones were sequenced by immunoSEQ multiplex PCR, and TCRdb holds only the in-frame ones, with some missing. Clone size and V and J calls were adopted from that table, with D and trimming inferred from the DNA. The sample includes about 94,000 clones, more than 65% of them seen just once. During active infection, Seattle patients enrolled and were then monitored through disease. Trimming cost V 6 bases and J 3 bases; bases outside gene matches: 9. Germline V gives CDR1 ENHRY, CDR2 SYGVKD. The CDR3 length is 15 residues.

Sequenced input: peripheral blood. The chain is built from TRBV10-3 and TRBJ1-1, with 8 positions matching TRBD1. This clonotype originated in a man aged 70-80 years with COVID-19, enrolled during active disease. CDR3 nucleotide sequence: TGTGCCATCAGCCCTTTGGGACAGGAGGACACTGAAGCTTTCTTT. This encodes CAISPLGQEDTEAFF.